The present entry profiles one T cell receptor beta chain with its context. Its antigen is not identified. This sample was taken from a study of cytomegalovirus exposure and HLA in healthy donors. Points from the study as a whole: Researchers counted about 150 TCR beta chains as cytomegalovirus-associated. Previous analysis showed most TCR beta V segments were productive about 87% or about 30% of the time. Analysis performed later showed TCR beta chains linked to HLA being more clonally expanded than equally common others.

The CDR3 contains 11 residues. Germline CDR1 is SNHLY and CDR2 is FYNNEI. The V end was cut by 8 bases, the J end by 8 bases, with 13 bases between. 60 Vbeta and 13 Jbeta primers were used in PCR. The assay was immunoSEQ multiplex PCR, and TCRdb's table has in-frame clones only and misses some. The repertoire holds 120,000 or so clones, with 81% as singletons. The chain carries TRBV2 and TRBJ2-7; D possibly corresponds to TRBD2 (5 bases). Material: PBMCs. This clonotype originated in a man aged 18-30 years in good health and CMV-seronegative. The CDR3 is CASGSGPKQYF. In DNA, the CDR3 is TGTGCCAGCGGCAGCGGCCCCAAGCAGTACTTC. Full variable domain (outside the CDR3, taken from reference TRBV2 and TRBJ2-7): EPEVTQTPSHQVTQMGQEVILRCVPISNHLYFYWYRQILGQKVEFLVSFYNNEISEKSEIFDDQFSVERPDGSNFTLKIRSTKLEDSAMYFCASGSGPKQYFGPGTRLTVT.